A single sample is the source of the 7 T cell receptor beta chains below, sequenced in a study of blood T cell repertoires in COVID-19. TCRdb's copy holds only in-frame clones and misses some; the assay was immunoSEQ multiplex PCR. Of about 130,000 clones in the sample, roughly 91% were seen once. The sample consisted of peripheral blood. The receptors here all came from a middle-aged man with active or convalescent COVID-19.

V and J are TRBV24-1 and TRBJ1-2, with 9 bases lining up with TRBD1. The CDR3 contains 16 residues. J was trimmed by 6 bases and V by 4 bases; bases with no gene match: 11. Germline loops: CDR1 KGHDR, CDR2 SFDVKD. The CDR3 protein is CATSDRNTGTGHGYTF. The CDR3 nucleotides read TGTGCCACCAGTGACCGTAATACCGGGACAGGGCATGGCTACACCTTC.

CDR3 nucleotides: TGCAGCGTTCCTTCCGGTAACACCATATATTTT. This encodes CSVPSGNTIYF. The genes are TRBV29-1 and TRBJ1-3, with D unclear. The ends were cut back, 5 bases at V and 7 bases at J, with 9 bases in the middle. Looked up from germline, CDR1 is SQVTM and CDR2 is ANQGSEA. The CDR3 is 11 residues long. Full variable domain (outside the CDR3, taken from reference TRBV29-1 and TRBJ1-3): SAVISQKPSRDICQRGTSLTIQCQVDSQVTMMFWYRQQPGQSLTLIATANQGSEATYESGFVIDKFPISRPNLTFSTLTVSNMSPEDSSIYLCSVPSGNTIYFGEGSWLTVV.

This rearrangement joins TRBV7-2 to TRBJ1-1; tentative D call: TRBD1 (5 bases). The CDR3 sequence is 13 residues long. Deletions cut 1 base from V and 4 bases from J, with 7 bases between. Germline CDR1 SGHTA, CDR2 FQGNSA. The CDR3 loop reads CASSLGTGTEAFF. CDR3 sequence (DNA): TGTGCCAGCAGCTTAGGAACAGGCACTGAAGCTTTCTTT.

Points on this clone: The DNA is omitted, as the CDR3 cannot be located on it reliably, and the CDR3 follows TCRdb's listing. The rearrangement joins TRBV19 to TRBJ2-5; TRBD1 is taken as the D call from the table, unchecked against the DNA. Germline CDR1 reads LNHDA; CDR2 reads SQIVND (reference sequence). Termini included, the CDR3 measures 14 amino acids. This chain's CDR3 is CASSSGQIQETQYF.

The chain uses TRBV12-5 and TRBJ2-3; TRBD2 matches at 14 bases. The CDR3 sequence is 21 residues long. Germline-derived CDR1 and CDR2 are LGHNT and FRNRAP. J lost 4 bases, V lost 3 bases, and 18 bases had no gene match. CDR3 in DNA: TGTGCTAGTGGTTTCATACGCCCGGGACTAGCGGGAGTATCGCCCCCAGATACGCAGTATTTT. Protein: CASGFIRPGLAGVSPPDTQYF.

Only a few counts were recorded for this clone. CDR3 amino acids: CATSDSQGYVDEQYF. CDR3 nucleotide sequence: TGTGCCACCAGTGATTCACAGGGTTATGTAGACGAGCAGTACTTC. This chain connects TRBV24-1 to TRBJ2-7, with D perhaps matching TRBD1 (6 bases). The ends were cut back, 2 bases at V and 5 bases at J, with 15 bases in the middle. The CDR3 runs 15 residues. Germline values: CDR1 KGHDR, CDR2 SFDVKD.

The CDR3 here is CAWSPNRDTQYF. Written as DNA, the CDR3 is TGTGCCTGGAGCCCCAACCGGGATACGCAGTATTTT. The V call is TRBV30, the J call TRBJ2-3, with D unresolved. CDR1 is GTSNPN and CDR2 is SVGIG in the germline V gene (reference sequence). V was shortened by 3 bases and J by 6 bases, with 10 bases between the two germline ends. The CDR3 runs 12 residues.